This passage covers 28 T cell receptor beta chains from one sample sequenced in a study of tumor-infiltrating lymphocytes in localized non-small cell lung cancer. Measured with immunoSEQ multiplex PCR; TCRdb has only the in-frame clones, and not every one. The data hold about 15,000 clones, with more than 60% observed a single time. Specimen: lung tumor tissue. The receptors derive from a human donor with non-small cell lung cancer.

This clone has only a few counts. V usage is TRBV6-4 and J usage is TRBJ1-2; 7 nucleotides line up with TRBD1. Germline V gene lookup returns CDR1 MRHNA and CDR2 SNTAGT. The CDR3 length is 12 residues. The J segment lost 8 bases and the V segment lost 6 bases, leaving 6 bases of the junction unmatched. Written as DNA, the CDR3 is TGTGCCAGCAGGGGGACAGCTCGGGGCTACACCTTC. Translating gives CASRGTARGYTF.

This clone was detected only a few times. V and J are TRBV6-1 and TRBJ2-1; a weak D match, TRBD2 (5 bases). Trimming took 1 base from V and 9 from J, leaving 13 bases between them. CDR1 is MNHNS, CDR2 SASEGT, per germline. This CDR3 contains 14 residues. The CDR3 region has the DNA TGTGCCAGCAGTGAAGGGGCGGGTCCGGGTGAGCAGTTCTTC. Its translation is CASSEGAGPGEQFF.

The chain is built from TRBV6-5 and TRBJ2-5, with a possible D match to TRBD2 (6 bases). Germline CDR1 reads MNHEY; CDR2 reads SVGAGI. The CDR3 totals 15 residues. V was cut by 4 bases and J by 1 base, with 13 bases left in between. CDR3 sequence: CASSLELEGQETQYF. CDR3 in DNA: TGTGCCAGCAGTTTGGAACTGGAGGGCCAAGAGACCCAGTACTTC.

This clone was seen a handful of times. This chain connects TRBV28 to TRBJ2-7; perhaps TRBD2 as D (6 bases). CDR3 length: 14 amino acids. The germline V gene has CDR1 MDHEN and CDR2 SYDVKM. Trimming shortened V by 6 bases and J by 3 bases, and 15 bases separated the two germline ends. The CDR3 nucleotides are TGTGCCAGCAGCCGCGGGACGGCCAGCTACGAGCAGTACTTC. Its protein is CASSRGTASYEQYF.

This clone turned up a few times. The V and J genes are TRBV6-5 and TRBJ2-2; D possibly uses TRBD1 or TRBD2 (6 bases each). Germline CDR1 and CDR2: MNHEY and SVGAGI. Trimming left V 6 bases short and J 6 bases short, with 14 bases between. The CDR3 spans 14 residues. DNA for the CDR3: TGTGCCAGCAGCCTCCGGGGGCGTTCCGGGGAGCTGTTTTTT. Its translation: CASSLRGRSGELFF.

The chain couples TRBV30 to TRBJ2-7, with 8 positions matching TRBD2. The trim removed 0 bases at V and 2 bases at J, leaving 3 bases unmatched. Per germline, CDR1 GTSNPN and CDR2 SVGIG (reference sequence). This CDR3 contains 14 residues. The CDR3 DNA reads as TGTGCCTGGAGTGTACTAGCGGAACCCTACGAGCAGTACTTC. Protein product: CAWSVLAEPYEQYF.

This chain uses TRBV6-6 with TRBJ2-7, with 8 bases aligning to TRBD2. CDR1 and CDR2 from the germline V gene are MNHNY and SVGAGI (reference sequence). CDR3 length equals 13 residues. J was trimmed by 4 bases and V by 2 bases; bases with no gene match: 1. Written as DNA, the CDR3 is TGTGCCAGCAGTTACAGCGGGAGTTACGAGCAGTACTTC. Encoded protein: CASSYSGSYEQYF.

The chain carries TRBV5-5 and TRBJ2-5, with a tentative D call TRBD2 (6 bases). Germline-derived CDR1 and CDR2 are SGHKS and YYEKEE (reference sequence). V shed 1 base and J shed 2 bases, with 9 bases lying between them. This CDR3 contains 14 residues. CDR3 region: CASSLSSVQETQYF. CDR3 sequence (DNA): TGTGCCAGCAGCTTGTCTAGCGTACAAGAGACCCAGTACTTC.

Written as DNA, the CDR3 is TGCAGTGCTAGCGGGGATCAGCCCCAGCATTTT. Its protein product is CSASGDQPQHF. This chain links TRBV20-1 with TRBJ1-5; D is undetermined. This CDR3 is 11 amino acids long. Trimming cost V 3 bases and J 5 bases, with 5 bases left between them. Germline CDR1 DFQATT, CDR2 SNEGSKA (reference sequence).

The chain employs TRBV19 and TRBJ2-5; D gene uncertain. V was shortened by 1 base and J by 1 base, with 7 bases between the two germline ends. This CDR3 region has 14 residues. Germline V gives CDR1 LNHDA, CDR2 SQIVND (reference sequence). CDR3 protein: CASSIARFQETQYF. The CDR3 DNA reads TGTGCCAGTAGTATAGCAAGATTCCAAGAGACCCAGTACTTC.

The chain employs TRBV30 and TRBJ1-5, with D possibly being TRBD1 (5 bases). The germline V and J ends were trimmed by 0 bases and 11 bases, with 17 bases remaining between them. The CDR3 sequence is 14 residues long. In germline, CDR1 is GTSNPN, CDR2 SVGIG (reference sequence). Here the CDR3 DNA reads TGTGCCTGGAGTGTAGGGCAGGGTCCTATGGCCCAGCATTTT. Translating gives CAWSVGQGPMAQHF.

The chain couples TRBV6-5 to TRBJ1-1, with D possibly being TRBD1 (5 bases). The V and J ends lost 2 bases and 4 bases respectively, with 11 bases between them. Germline V lookup: CDR1 MNHEY, CDR2 SVGAGI. The CDR3 is made up of 14 amino acids. The CDR3 region has the DNA TGTGCCAGCAGTTACGGGGGGGTCGGCACTGAAGCTTTCTTT. Its protein is CASSYGGVGTEAFF.

The chain links TRBV6-5 to TRBJ2-1; possible D gene TRBD2, 6 bases. This CDR3 has 15 residues. Germline V gene sequence: CDR1 MNHEY, CDR2 SVGAGI. Trimming left V 2 bases short and J 5 bases short, with 13 bases between. This CDR3 is CASSYGGRGHNEQFF. DNA for the CDR3: TGTGCCAGCAGTTACGGTGGGCGGGGCCACAATGAGCAGTTCTTC.

V gene TRBV11-2 combines with J gene TRBJ1-4, with unresolved D. V lost 2 bases, J lost 5 bases, and 9 bases lay in between. Germline assignment: CDR1 SGHAT and CDR2 FQNNGV. The CDR3 runs 14 residues. The DNA for the CDR3 is TGTGCCAGCAGCTTAATGGACCCCAATGAAAAACTGTTTTTT. It yields the protein CASSLMDPNEKLFF.

This chain uses TRBV10-2 with TRBJ1-4, with D perhaps matching TRBD1 (5 bases). In germline, CDR1 is WSHSY, CDR2 SAAADI. V lost 6 bases and J 8 bases, leaving 16 bases between the germline ends. The CDR3 runs 14 residues. This CDR3 is CASRGGGMREKLFF. The CDR3 nucleotides read TGCGCCAGCAGGGGCGGGGGGATGAGGGAAAAACTGTTTTTT.

V is TRBV7-8 and J is TRBJ1-2; TRBD1 agrees at 8 bases. Germline V gene lookup returns CDR1 SGHVS and CDR2 FQNEAQ. The CDR3 contains 17 residues. Trimming removed 0 bases from V and 3 bases from J; junction bases left unmatched: 9. This chain's CDR3 is CASSLADPGQGYYGYTF. CDR3 nucleotides: TGTGCCAGCAGCTTAGCTGATCCTGGACAGGGATACTATGGCTACACCTTC.

This chain uses TRBV7-7 with TRBJ2-3, with D possibly matching TRBD1 (5 bases). The CDR3 is made up of 18 amino acids. Per germline, CDR1 SSHAT and CDR2 FNYEAQ (reference sequence). V shed 2 bases and J shed 0 bases, with 18 bases lying between them. The CDR3 sequence: CASSLQGATPFSTDTQYF. The CDR3 coding sequence is TGTGCCAGCAGCTTACAAGGGGCCACCCCCTTTAGCACAGATACGCAGTATTTT.

The CDR3 region has the DNA TGCGCCAGCAGCCAACGACCCACCCGAGGCTCGAGCTCCTATAATTCACCCCTCCACTTT. The encoded protein is CASSQRPTRGSSSYNSPLHF. The rearrangement joins TRBV4-3 to TRBJ1-6, with no clear D. V lost 2 bases, J lost 0 bases, and 20 bases lay in between. CDR1 is LGHNA and CDR2 is YSLEER in the germline V gene. The CDR3 is made up of 20 amino acids.

The rearrangement links TRBV5-4 to TRBJ1-2; 8 bases agree with TRBD1. This CDR3 comprises 15 residues. Looked up from germline, CDR1 is SGHNT and CDR2 is YYREEE (reference sequence). After removal of 4 bases from V and 4 bases from J, the junction contained 9 bases not matched to a gene. For the CDR3, the DNA is TGTGCCAGCAGCCCCAGACAGGGACAGGCCTATGGCTACACCTTC. It yields the protein CASSPRQGQAYGYTF.

The chain links TRBV11-2 to TRBJ2-5, with no clear D. CDR3 length equals 12 residues. V lost 5 bases and J 1 base, leaving 5 bases between the germline ends. The V gene's germline CDR1 is SGHAT and CDR2 FQNNGV. The CDR3 is CASSRSQETQYF. The CDR3 nucleotides are TGTGCCAGCAGCCGATCCCAAGAGACCCAGTACTTC.

A few counts support this clone. The chain recombines TRBV10-1 with TRBJ1-2; 8 bases are shared with TRBD1. There are 12 residues in the CDR3. Germline CDR1 and CDR2: WNHNN and SYGVQD (reference sequence). The V segment lost 6 bases and the J segment 4 bases; nucleotides outside the gene matches: 1. DNA for the CDR3: TGCGCCAGCAGCGGGACAGGCTATGGCTACACCTTC. This sequence encodes CASSGTGYGYTF.

This chain uses TRBV29-1 with TRBJ2-6, with a weak D call TRBD1 (5 bases). V lost 4 bases to trimming and J lost 5 bases, with 12 bases between them. The germline CDR1 and CDR2 sequences are SQVTM and ANQGSEA. The CDR3 runs 14 residues. CDR3 amino acids: CSVGSGYRANVLTF. The CDR3 DNA reads TGCAGCGTTGGTTCAGGGTACAGGGCCAACGTCCTGACTTTC.

This clone is termed medium-sized. The rearrangement joins TRBV25-1 to TRBJ1-1, with D possibly being TRBD1 (5 bases). Trimming left V 4 bases short and J 2 bases short, with 8 bases between. Germline-derived CDR1 and CDR2 are MGHDK and SYGVNS. The CDR3 runs 13 residues. The CDR3 sequence is CASSGGYNTEAFF. DNA for the CDR3: TGTGCCAGCAGTGGGGGGTATAACACTGAAGCTTTCTTT.

The chain recombines TRBV6-1 with TRBJ1-5, with D possibly matching TRBD1 (6 bases). Germline assignment: CDR1 MNHNS and CDR2 SASEGT. V lost 6 bases to trimming and J lost 1 base, with 13 bases between them. CDR3 length: 15 amino acids. The CDR3 sequence is CASSVQGLSNQPQHF. The CDR3 DNA follows: TGTGCCAGCAGCGTCCAGGGGCTGAGCAATCAGCCCCAGCATTTT.

The V gene is TRBV2, the J gene TRBJ2-1; TRBD2 aligns across 9 bases. Germline lookup yields CDR1 SNHLY and CDR2 FYNNEI. With V trimmed by 3 bases and J by 15 bases, 6 bases remained unmatched. This CDR3 region has 12 residues. The CDR3 DNA reads TGTGCCAGCAGTGAGGCGGGGGGGATGAGGTTCTTC. Protein: CASSEAGGMRFF.

This clone was seen only a few times. This chain links TRBV4-2 with TRBJ1-4, with 10 bases identical to TRBD1. The CDR3 sequence is 15 residues long. CDR1 LGHNA and CDR2 YNFKEQ come from the germline V gene. V trimming: 1 base; J trimming: 8 bases; junction bases outside the gene matches: 4. CDR3 residues: CASSQVGTGEEKLFF. CDR3 sequence (DNA): TGTGCCAGCAGCCAAGTCGGGACAGGGGAGGAAAAACTGTTTTTT.

This clone was seen only a few times. V is TRBV29-1 and J is TRBJ1-2; D may be TRBD1 (5 bases). The CDR3 is 14 amino acids. The V end lost 7 bases, the J end lost 6 bases, and 21 bases lay between the germline ends. Germline lookup yields CDR1 SQVTM and CDR2 ANQGSEA. For the CDR3, the DNA is TGCAGCGCAAAAACGGGGCCCCGAGGCGATGGCTACACCTTC. It codes for CSAKTGPRGDGYTF.

The chain combines TRBV4-2 with TRBJ2-7; D not resolved. Germline CDR1 reads LGHNA; CDR2 reads YNFKEQ. V gave up 2 bases and J gave up 4 bases, with 15 bases separating them. The CDR3 length is 15 residues. CDR3 sequence reads: CASSQPSAERYEQYF. CDR3 nucleotide sequence: TGTGCCAGCAGCCAACCCTCGGCAGAGCGTTACGAGCAGTACTTC.